The 21 T cell receptor beta chains presented below share a single source sample, sequenced in a study of low-dose radiotherapy and immunotherapy resistance in tumors. Both TCRalpha and TCRbeta chains were reverse transcribed with V-gene-specific primers. TCRs underwent about 20 PCR cycles of amplification with a constant-region primer and V-primer adapter. TCRdb recomputed calls from the reads with MiXCR, one row per CDR3 protein. The repertoire includes tens of thousands of distinct CDR3 sequences, over 15% of them detected once, and about 5.9% sits in the top ten. Time point described: before trial treatment. The input for sequencing was PBMCs, taken before treatment. These TCRs come from a male donor with prostate cancer.

There are many counts of this clonotype. The rearrangement joins TRBV30 to TRBJ1-1; 11 bases align to TRBD1. V lost 0 bases, J lost 1 base, and 19 bases stayed unmatched. Germline CDR1 GTSNPN, CDR2 SVGIG (reference sequence). The CDR3 has 21 residues. The CDR3 DNA reads as TGTGCCTGGAGTGTAAAACGGGCGACTGTGAGGACAGGGGGCTGGAACACTGAAGCTTTCTTT. It translates to CAWSVKRATVRTGGWNTEAFF.

This clonotype was counted at least ten times. J is TRBJ2-3 and V is TRBV4-2; 7 nucleotides align to TRBD2. Germline V lookup: CDR1 LGHNA, CDR2 YNFKEQ. The CDR3 totals 13 residues. Germline trimming cut 1 base from V and 7 bases from J; bases unmatched to any gene: 2. DNA for the CDR3: TGTGCCAGCAGCCAAGCCGGGGGGAATACGCAGTATTTT. Translated: CASSQAGGNTQYF.

There are many counts of this clonotype. The V gene is TRBV7-2, the J gene TRBJ1-5; D remains ambiguous. With 1 base removed from V and 4 bases from J, the gap between germline ends came to 5 bases. The V gene's germline CDR1 is SGHTA and CDR2 FQGNSA. The CDR3 consists of 13 residues. CDR3 in DNA: TGTGCCAGCAGCTTAGGCCAGAATCAGCCCCAGCATTTT. Translating it yields CASSLGQNQPQHF.

This clonotype showed up many times. The chain uses TRBV28 and TRBJ1-6; possibly TRBD1 for D (6 bases). Trimming pared 4 bases from V and 11 bases from J, leaving 18 bases between. Germline CDR1 and CDR2: MDHEN and SYDVKM. CDR3 length: 15 amino acids. The CDR3 DNA reads as TGTGCCAGCAGTTCAAAGACAGGTCTTAGGGCACCCCTCCACTTT. Its translation is CASSSKTGLRAPLHF.

V is TRBV4-1 and J is TRBJ2-3; 8 bases match TRBD1. Germline CDR1 and CDR2: MGHRA and YSYEKL. After removal of 0 bases from V and 10 bases from J, the junction contained 9 bases not matched to a gene. This CDR3 has 15 residues. The CDR3 spells CASSQDGRGPDPQYF. The CDR3 nucleotides are TGCGCCAGCAGCCAAGATGGCAGGGGGCCTGACCCGCAGTATTTT.

This clonotype came up once. The rearrangement joins TRBV5-3 to TRBJ2-5; D might be TRBD2 (5 bases). TRBV5-3 is identified as an open reading frame with a role that is uncertain. The V end was cut by 8 bases, the J end by 5 bases, with 19 bases between. The CDR3 extends over 14 amino acids. The CDR3 sequence is CASSPSTGVETQYF. CDR3 DNA sequence: TGTGCCAGCAGTCCCTCGACCGGGGTCGAGACCCAGTACTTC.

This chain connects TRBV27 to TRBJ2-5, with 11 bases fitting TRBD2. The CDR3 runs 15 residues. With V trimmed by 7 bases and J by 2 bases, 6 bases remained unmatched. From germline, CDR1 is MNHEY and CDR2 SMNVEV (reference sequence). As DNA, the CDR3 is TGTGCCAGCACCCACGGGACTAGCGGACAAGAGACCCAGTACTTC. It is translated as CASTHGTSGQETQYF.

This clonotype was recorded at least ten times. CDR3 loop: CASSSPGAQYF. The CDR3 nucleotides are TGTGCCAGTAGTTCCCCGGGGGCCCAGTACTTC. The chain is built from TRBV19 and TRBJ2-5; tentative D call: TRBD2 (6 bases). V was trimmed by 5 bases and J by 9 bases, leaving 10 bases between them. This CDR3 has 11 amino acids. Per the germline V gene, CDR1 is LNHDA and CDR2 is SQIVND (reference sequence).

The sample holds many counts of this clonotype. One junction end does not reproduce the germline sequence, and a read error may be involved. CDR3 amino acids: CASSKGLAPDTQYF. In DNA form, the CDR3 reads TGTGCTAGCAGCAAGGGACTAGCCCCAGATACGCAGTATTTT. V and J are TRBV7-7 and TRBJ2-3; 9 positions match TRBD2. The CDR3 loop spans 14 amino acids. Germline CDR1 SSHAT, CDR2 FNYEAQ (reference sequence).

This clonotype was found many times. The V call is TRBV29-1, the J call TRBJ2-3; TRBD1 might be the D (6 bases). The CDR3 length is 18 residues. From germline, CDR1 is SQVTM and CDR2 ANQGSEA. Trimming removed 4 bases at V and 0 bases at J, with 23 bases between. The CDR3 loop reads CSVVGARSEPVSTDTQYF. The CDR3 region has the DNA TGCAGCGTTGTGGGGGCAAGAAGCGAGCCAGTAAGCACAGATACGCAGTATTTT.

Ten or more counts support this clonotype. The V and J genes are TRBV15 and TRBJ2-7; unclear D gene. The CDR3 is 12 amino acids. Germline lookup yields CDR1 LNHNV and CDR2 YYDKDF (reference sequence). V dropped 3 bases and J dropped 0 bases, with 3 bases sitting between them. CDR3: CATSRSSYEQYF. In nucleotides, the CDR3 is TGTGCCACCAGCAGGAGCTCCTACGAGCAGTACTTC.

This clonotype was detected ten times or more. CDR3 loop: CSVRDRTDTQYF. DNA of the CDR3: TGCAGTGTACGGGACCGCACAGATACGCAGTATTTT. V gene TRBV20-1 combines with J gene TRBJ2-3; D tentatively reads TRBD1 or TRBD2 (5 bases each). The CDR3 consists of 12 residues. CDR1 and CDR2 from the germline V gene are DFQATT and SNEGSKA (reference sequence). The ends were cut back, 7 bases at V and 1 base at J, with 9 bases in the middle.

This clonotype was observed at least ten times. J is TRBJ1-1 and V is TRBV30, with TRBD1 matching 9 bases. Germline CDR1 reads GTSNPN; CDR2 reads SVGIG (reference sequence). The junction had 6 bases not matched to a gene; V was cut back by 5 bases and J by 2 bases. The CDR3 is made up of 14 amino acids. CDR3 in DNA: TGTGCCTGGGGGGACAGGGTGCCCAACACTGAAGCTTTCTTT. It codes for CAWGDRVPNTEAFF.

This clonotype was picked up many times. The chain links TRBV7-2 to TRBJ2-7; 11 nucleotides line up with TRBD2. The CDR3 has 18 amino acids. V shed 5 bases, J shed 4 bases, and the junction held 16 bases outside the gene matches. From germline, CDR1 is SGHTA and CDR2 FQGNSA. CDR3 in DNA: TGTGCCAGCAGCCAGACCCATAGCGGGGGGGCAAATGTATACGAGCAGTACTTC. Translation gives CASSQTHSGGANVYEQYF.

This chain joins TRBV5-1 and TRBJ2-3; no definite D call. Trimming took off 0 bases at V and 1 base at J, with 12 bases between the two ends. This CDR3 contains 16 residues. Germline CDR1 reads SGHRS; CDR2 reads YFSETQ. CDR3 loop: CASSLAIPGRTDTQYF. The CDR3 bases are TGCGCCAGCAGCTTGGCCATCCCCGGGCGCACAGATACGCAGTATTTT.

The chain uses TRBV19 and TRBJ2-1; TRBD1 matches 7 bases. With 6 bases clipped from V and 7 bases from J, the junction kept 6 bases outside the gene matches. The CDR3 runs 13 residues. CDR1 LNHDA and CDR2 SQIVND come from the germline V gene (reference sequence). CDR3: CASSPTGLNEQFF. The DNA for the CDR3 is TGTGCCAGTAGCCCGACAGGGTTGAATGAGCAGTTCTTC.

At least ten counts were recorded for this clonotype. The chain couples TRBV4-3 to TRBJ2-3; TRBD2 aligns across 12 bases. V gave up 1 base and J gave up 3 bases; unmatched junction bases: 2. There are 16 residues in the CDR3. Germline V gene sequence: CDR1 LGHNA, CDR2 YSLEER. CDR3 amino acids: CASSQVTSGGTDTQYF. CDR3 bases: TGCGCCAGCAGCCAAGTCACTAGCGGGGGGACAGATACGCAGTATTTT.

This clonotype was recorded many times. The chain recombines TRBV13 with TRBJ2-3; 9 bases are shared with TRBD1. The CDR3 is made up of 13 amino acids. Germline assignment: CDR1 PRHDT and CDR2 FYEKMQ (reference sequence). After removal of 9 bases from V and 3 bases from J, the junction contained 4 bases not matched to a gene. CDR3 protein: CARGTGRTDTQYF. CDR3 nucleotide sequence: TGTGCCAGGGGGACAGGGAGGACAGATACGCAGTATTTT. The full variable domain, in which reference TRBV13 and TRBJ2-3 provide the parts outside the CDR3, is AAGVIQSPRHLIKEKRETATLKCYPIPRHDTVYWYQQGPGQDPQFLISFYEKMQSDKGSIPDRFSAQQFSDYHSELNMSSLELGDSALYFCARGTGRTDTQYFGPGTRLTVL.

The table lists this clonotype with many counts. The V gene is TRBV7-9, the J gene TRBJ2-1; 16 nucleotides match TRBD2. The CDR3 loop spans 21 amino acids. Germline-derived CDR1 and CDR2 are SEHNR and FQNEAQ (reference sequence). Trimming cost V 4 bases and J 5 bases; bases outside gene matches: 17. CDR3 residues: CASSSDATGLAGGDGDNEQFF. The CDR3 DNA reads TGTGCCAGCAGCTCGGACGCTACGGGACTAGCGGGGGGGGACGGGGACAATGAGCAGTTCTTC.

The table lists this clonotype with many counts. The chain links TRBV4-3 to TRBJ1-5; the match to TRBD1 covers 11 bases. The V segment lost 4 bases and the J segment 9 bases; nucleotides outside the gene matches: 5. CDR1 and CDR2 from the germline V gene are LGHNA and YSLEER. The CDR3 length is 14 residues. The CDR3 bases are TGCGCCAGCAGCCGGGGACAGGGGGATTCGCCCCAGCATTTT. Translating gives CASSRGQGDSPQHF.

In this sample, this clonotype turned up many times. V usage is TRBV14 and J usage is TRBJ1-1, with 7 bases identical to TRBD1. The germline V gene encodes CDR1 SGHDN and CDR2 FVKESK. The CDR3 sequence is 13 residues long. J was trimmed by 5 bases and V by 4 bases; bases with no gene match: 4. CDR3 region: CASSLTTGTEAFF. CDR3 nucleotides: TGTGCCAGCAGCCTTACGACAGGGACTGAAGCTTTCTTT.